This T cell receptor (beta chain) was retrieved from a study of blood T cell repertoires in COVID-19 (TCRdb year 2020). For the wider study: Collaborator samples came from the United States, Italy and Spain and covered acute and convalescent phases of COVID-19. The prospective study material was composed of cDNA or gDNA derived from T cells, B-cell-depleted T cells, or PBMCs. Deeply sampled blood TCRbeta repertoires from subjects exposed to, actively infected with, or recovered from COVID-19 were included in the dataset. The repertoires were made available in a free public database intended to serve as a resource for research on the immune response to SARS-CoV-2. Samples came from the ongoing ImmuneRACE study (first 160 participants) plus 1,254 subjects from 6 global collaborators. The sample metadata nearly always contained a de-identified subject ID, COVID-19 status, age in years and sex. HLA class I and class II types, where available, came from metadata supplied by the sample provider rather than from assay-based typing.

CDR1 and CDR2 are read off the germline V gene (reference sequence) as LNHDA and SQIVND. The V and J ends are trimmed by 3 bases and 4 bases, leaving 12 bases between them. The CDR3 starts with the cysteine, ends with the phenylalanine, and has 15 residues. The only DNA kept is the CDR3, 45 bases in frame from the first base. Collaborating institutions collected whole blood in K2EDTA tubes following their own protocols. For TCRbeta analysis, collaborators shipped samples as frozen whole blood, isolated PBMCs, or DNA extracted from either of those sample types. Overall results and qualifications from the work: The quantity of clinical and demographic metadata differed by source and by participant and was supplied without curation.

This clone appeared a single time. The antigen it recognizes is unknown. The input lacks base qualities; no much larger clone sits a single base away. TCRbeta CDR3 regions were amplified from genomic DNA using the immunoSEQ Assay, a bias-controlled multiplex PCR. On the authors' methods: The number of nucleated cells in each sample was estimated from the amplification of reference gene primers within the assay. Sequence reads were collapsed and filtered to measure the absolute abundance of every unique TCRbeta CDR3 rearrangement. For each sample, productive Simpson clonality was calculated by taking the square root of Simpson's diversity index across productive rearrangements. TCRdb took over this immuneACCESS table, retaining in-frame rearrangements with V and J assigned. Such tables are incomplete; in checked studies, under half of the missing clones stem from an unresolved V gene, and the remainder is unexplained. The DNA gave D and trimming, while V, J and clone size come from that table. Present in this sample are tens of thousands of clones, 80% to 90% of which were seen just once. Together, the top ten hold 4% to 5.5% of the sample.

The V gene is TRBV19 and the J gene is TRBJ2-2; the D gene is perhaps TRBD2, from 5 matching bases. This TCR was sampled from a woman older than 75 with acute or convalescent COVID-19. The sequenced sample was peripheral blood. The CDR3 region has the sequence CASSIILEGTGELFF. Read as DNA, the sequence is TGTGCCAGTAGTATCATCCTAGAGGGCACCGGGGAGCTGTTTTTT.